These 5 T cell receptor beta chains were sequenced from one sample in a study of vaccination effects on CD4 cells after COVID-19. Assay used: immunoSEQ multiplex PCR; TCRdb lists only in-frame clones, some missing. This table has roughly 34,000 clones, around 80% appearing once. Their antigen targets remain unknown. Peptide-pool stimulation followed by sequencing identified expanded antigen-specific CD4+ clonotypes in the ViraFEST assay. Isolation of CD4+ T cells took place after approximately ten days of culture. Participants got two doses of BNT162b2 or mRNA-1273 vaccine. The input for sequencing was CD4+ T cells from PBMCs cultured with HCoV-NL63 spike peptides, taken after COVID-19 vaccination. The receptor set was obtained from a human donor who received a COVID-19 vaccine. Some clones in this sample may be carry-over from other donors' samples.

V is TRBV10-3 and J is TRBJ2-3; 12 bases align to TRBD2. The germline V gene has CDR1 ENHRY and CDR2 SYGVKD. The CDR3 is 18 amino acids. The J segment lost 2 bases and the V segment lost 2 bases, leaving 8 bases of the junction unmatched. The CDR3 sequence: CAISEPAGLAGSTDTQYF. The CDR3 DNA follows: TGTGCCATCAGTGAGCCCGCCGGACTAGCGGGGTCCACAGATACGCAGTATTTT.

This clone was counted between two and nine times. The CDR3 sequence is CASSPDRARNTIYF. The CDR3 nucleotides are TGTGCCAGCAGTCCGGACAGGGCCAGAAACACCATATATTTT. The chain links TRBV6-6 to TRBJ1-3; 8 bases agree with TRBD1. The CDR3 is 14 amino acids. J was trimmed by 5 bases and V by 5 bases; bases with no gene match: 5. CDR1 and CDR2 from the germline V gene are MNHNY and SVGAGI (reference sequence).

The chain links TRBV24-1 to TRBJ2-3, with 7 bases identical to TRBD2. Germline assignment: CDR1 KGHDR and CDR2 SFDVKD. The CDR3 spans 17 residues. V lost 4 bases, J lost 0 bases, and 9 bases stayed unmatched. CDR3 region: CATSDPTTGGSTDTQYF. CDR3 DNA: TGTGCCACCAGTGACCCTACGACCGGGGGGAGCACAGATACGCAGTATTTT.

This chain connects TRBV6-4 to TRBJ2-2; D not certain. The germline gives CDR1 MRHNA, CDR2 SNTAGT. The ends were cut back, 8 bases at V and 0 bases at J, with 13 bases in the middle. The CDR3 runs 15 residues. DNA of the CDR3: TGTGCCAGCCGTAGGAACACAGCGAACACCGGGGAGCTGTTTTTT. Translation: CASRRNTANTGELFF.

The chain uses TRBV3-1 (or the pseudogene TRBV3-2) and TRBJ1-1; D gene unclear. Trimming stripped 4 bases from V and 0 bases from J, with 12 bases between. This CDR3 has 15 residues. CDR1 and CDR2 (germline): LGHDT, YNNKEL (reference sequence). CDR3 protein: CASSPVLTVNTEAFF. CDR3 sequence (DNA): TGTGCCAGCAGCCCCGTTCTGACGGTGAACACTGAAGCTTTCTTT.